This T cell receptor (beta chain) was sequenced during a study of cytomegalovirus exposure and HLA in healthy donors. About the study: A preliminary data release comprised roughly 80 million unique TCRs obtained from HLA-typed donors.

The PCR ran on 60 Vbeta and 13 Jbeta primers. Profiling relied on immunoSEQ multiplex PCR, and the TCRdb table lists in-frame clones only, not all of them. The top ten clones hold 1% to 1.5% of a sample with 150,000 to 200,000 clones, 80% to 90% of them seen once. Whole-study results and caveats: Researchers reported that a few CMV-associated chains were confirmed in vitro as CMV antigen-specific.

Concerning this clone itself: Antigen specificity is unknown.

The source of this sequence is a girl aged 2 to 9 in good health and CMV-seropositive. The sample taken for sequencing was PBMCs.

In nucleotides, the CDR3 is TGTGCCAGCAGTTCAACCGGACTAGCGGGATCGGGGGAGCAGTTCTTC. Translation gives CASSSTGLAGSGEQFF. This sequence joins TRBV28 and TRBJ2-1; 12 positions agree with TRBD2. The CDR3 runs 16 residues. V was clipped by 4 bases and J by 10 bases; unmatched bases: 11. CDR1 is MDHEN, CDR2 SYDVKM, per germline.